The text below deals with one TCR beta chain. This sample stems from a study of beta chain features in type 1 diabetes. Isolated RNA was reverse transcribed in full, so expressed TCRB transcripts were sequenced. The method was immunoSEQ multiplex PCR; TCRdb's version includes in-frame clones alone and lacks a portion of them. The table lists 300,000 to 450,000 clones, less than 20% of them singletons. The receptor's source is a young woman in good health. Material: naive CD4+ T cells from blood.

The CDR3 region has the DNA TGTGCCAGCAGTAATTTAGCGGATAACACCGGGGAGCTGTTTTTT. It translates to CASSNLADNTGELFF. The gene calls are TRBV6-6 and TRBJ2-2; TRBD2 is a possible D gene (6 bases). Trimming left V 5 bases short and J 2 bases short, with 12 bases between. CDR1 MNHNY and CDR2 SVGAGI come from the germline V gene (reference sequence). The CDR3 extends over 15 amino acids.